The rows below give T cell receptor beta chains drawn from one sample of a study of T cells in Graves' hyperthyroidism and ophthalmopathy. TCRdb re-called the multiplex PCR reads through MiXCR, storing one row per CDR3 protein. The sample records under 300,000 distinct CDR3 sequences, approximately 14% being singletons. The sample was blood. The receptors originated from a woman aged 50 to 60 with Graves' hyperthyroidism that later progressed to Graves' ophthalmopathy. Both conserved end residues are part of each CDR3. D genes are given only for firm matches. Clone size appears in some rows only: once, few, many, or a class for an expanded clone.

v_call	j_call	d_call	clone_size	cdr3_aa	cdr3_nt
TRBV11-1	TRBJ2-5	NA	many	CASSLEWRGPRTQYF	TGTGCCAGCAGCTTAGAATGGCGCGGGCCACGGACCCAGTACTTC
TRBV6-5	TRBJ1-1	NA	many	CASSYSGSEPFF	TGTGCCAGCAGTTACTCGGGCAGCGAGCCTTTCTTT
TRBV7-9	TRBJ2-3	TRBD2	many	CASSHRWEGGTDTQYF	TGTGCCAGCAGCCATCGCTGGGAGGGAGGGACAGATACGCAGTATTTT
TRBV28	TRBJ2-6	TRBD1	many	CASSRQGSFSGANVLTF	TGTGCCAGCAGCAGACAGGGTTCCTTCTCTGGGGCCAACGTCCTGACTTTC
TRBV6-6	TRBJ1-6	TRBD1	few	CASSYSRDRVRTPLHF	TGTGCCAGCAGTTACTCGAGGGACAGGGTCAGGACACCCCTCCACTTT
TRBV7-3	TRBJ2-2	NA	few	CASSLSGNQGELFF	TGTGCCAGCAGCTTAAGCGGGAATCAAGGGGAGCTGTTTTTT
TRBV11-2	TRBJ2-5	NA	NA	CASSPTWEVNKRTQYF	TGTGCCAGCAGTCCTACATGGGAGGTGAACAAGAGAACCCAGTACTTC
TRBV6-1	TRBJ2-7	NA	few	CASSQGWESSYEQYF	TGTGCCAGCAGTCAAGGTTGGGAGAGCTCCTACGAGCAGTACTTC
TRBV4-1	TRBJ2-6	NA	NA	CASRDYKTEKRGSGANVLTF	TGCGCCAGCAGGGACTACAAGACGGAGAAGAGGGGCTCTGGGGCCAACGTCCTGACTTTC
TRBV10-2	TRBJ2-3	NA	many	CASSELSRVSDTQYF	TGCGCCAGCAGTGAGTTGAGCAGGGTCTCGGATACGCAGTATTTT
TRBV3-1	TRBJ2-6	NA	many	CASSQGFRGSGANVLTF	TGTGCCAGCAGCCAAGGGTTCAGGGGCTCTGGGGCCAACGTCCTGACTTTC
TRBV12-3/TRBV12-4	TRBJ2-1	NA	many	CASILGEGIGSYNEQFF	NA
TRBV20-1	TRBJ2-3	TRBD2	many	CSAKGTSGNTDTQYF	TGCAGTGCTAAGGGGACTAGCGGAAACACAGATACGCAGTATTTT
TRBV19	TRBJ2-1	NA	NA	CASSITPQLLRGNEQFF	TGTGCCAGTAGTATCACACCCCAGCTCCTCCGAGGCAATGAGCAGTTCTTC
TRBV29-1	TRBJ2-1	TRBD2	many	CSVDRLADPYNEQFF	TGCAGCGTTGATAGGCTAGCGGACCCCTACAATGAGCAGTTCTTC
TRBV27	TRBJ1-1	NA	many	CASSGLSWGSTEAFF	TGTGCCAGCTCGGGACTTAGCTGGGGGTCCACTGAAGCTTTCTTT
TRBV27	TRBJ1-1	NA	many	CASRRYRANTEAFF	TGTGCCAGCAGACGATACAGAGCGAACACTGAAGCTTTCTTT
TRBV20-1	TRBJ2-7	NA	many	CSAPRGGDYEQYF	TGCAGTGCGCCGAGGGGGGGGGACTACGAGCAGTACTTC
TRBV3-1	TRBJ2-2	NA	many	CASSYRGMNTGELFF	TGTGCCAGCAGTTACCGCGGGATGAACACCGGGGAGCTGTTTTTT
TRBV10-1	TRBJ2-7	TRBD1	many	CASSESGGTGTYEQYF	TGCGCCAGCAGTGAGTCGGGGGGGACAGGGACCTACGAGCAGTACTTC
TRBV2	TRBJ2-7	NA	many	CASTPGRISDEQYF	TGTGCCAGCACTCCTGGGAGGATTTCTGACGAGCAGTACTTC
TRBV2	TRBJ1-1	NA	many	CASSTAGPTEAFF	TGTGCCAGCAGTACCGCAGGGCCAACTGAAGCTTTCTTT